What follows are 21 T cell receptor beta chains derived from one specimen sequenced in a study of healthy donors' naive CD4 and CD8 T cells (dated by TCRdb to between 2014 and 2017). The sequencer was a 454 GS FLX Titanium. A previously published linear amplification protocol was used to construct TCR libraries from about 500 ng of total RNA. The public sequencing data were trimmed at Q25 with fastp and processed into clonotypes with MiXCR by TCRdb, which kept only in-frame beta chains. Every distinct CDR3 protein forms one entry, paired with its most common genes and DNA. This sample is represented by approximately 200,000 distinct CDR3 sequences; about 74% of them were singletons. The ten largest make up roughly 2.3% of the sample. Specimen: naive CD4+ and CD8+ T cells sorted from blood, pooled from several donors. The intended sense of this specimen's cell subset or site label: FACS-sorted naive CD4+ (CD45RO-CD45RA+) and naive CD8+ (CD45RA+CD27bright) T cells. The receptors shown here come from a pool of human donors in good health; the sample pools cells from several healthy donors.

Comment on this clonotype: With a much larger clone just one base away, this may be a read error. The chain recombines TRBV5-5 with TRBJ2-3; D might be TRBD1 (6 bases). Germline CDR1 and CDR2: SGHKS and YYEKEE (reference sequence). This CDR3 is built from 14 residues. Trimming took 5 bases from V and 0 from J, leaving 10 bases between them. DNA of the CDR3: TGTGCCAGCAGTCAGGACAGTAGCACAGATACGCAGTATTTT. Translating gives CASSQDSSTDTQYF.

In its sample, this clonotype was seen a few times. The chain couples TRBV29-1 to TRBJ2-1, with D possibly being TRBD2 (5 bases). The CDR3 loop spans 15 amino acids. Germline V gene sequence: CDR1 SQVTM, CDR2 ANQGSEA. Trimming removed 4 bases from V and 0 bases from J, with 13 bases in between. This CDR3 reads CSVGEGVGSYNEQFF. Written as DNA, the CDR3 is TGCAGCGTTGGTGAGGGAGTGGGCTCCTACAATGAGCAGTTCTTC.

This clonotype was seen once. The J gene is TRBJ1-6, the V gene TRBV6-2 or TRBV6-3, with no clear D. CDR1 MNHEY and CDR2 SVGEGT come from the germline V gene. The V and J ends lost 6 bases and 5 bases respectively, with 17 bases between them. The CDR3 covers 16 residues. The CDR3 DNA sequence: TGTGCCAGCAGCCCGGAAAGGGTAGAAGATAATTCACCCCTCCACTTT. Amino acids: CASSPERVEDNSPLHF.

CDR3 residues: CASSVRTELGGEQYF. As DNA, the CDR3 is TGTGCCAGTAGTGTAAGGACCGAATTAGGGGGCGAGCAGTACTTC. The V and J genes are TRBV19 and TRBJ2-7; D is possibly TRBD1 (6 bases). Germline V lookup: CDR1 LNHDA, CDR2 SQIVND (reference sequence). V was shortened by 5 bases and J by 6 bases, with 20 bases between the two germline ends. The CDR3 runs 15 residues.

The rearrangement joins TRBV19 to TRBJ2-3, with TRBD2 as a possible D gene (5 bases). The V gene's germline CDR1 is LNHDA and CDR2 SQIVND (reference sequence). Trimming stripped 7 bases from V and 1 base from J, with 18 bases between. This CDR3 has 16 amino acids. CDR3 in amino acids: CASTPRRRQGTDTQYF. CDR3 nucleotide sequence: TGTGCCAGTACCCCGAGGAGGCGGCAAGGCACAGATACGCAGTATTTT.

J is TRBJ2-3 and V is TRBV29-1; a possible D gene is TRBD2 (7 bases). The CDR3 runs 13 residues. Germline loops: CDR1 SQVTM, CDR2 ANQGSEA. V was pared by 7 bases and J by 5 bases, with 16 bases between. CDR3: CSARRGLGDTQYF. CDR3 coding DNA: TGCAGCGCCCGGCGGGGGCTGGGAGATACGCAGTATTTT.

The rearrangement uses TRBV27 and TRBJ2-7; D remains unclear. The germline V gene encodes CDR1 MNHEY and CDR2 SMNVEV (reference sequence). The CDR3 has 13 residues. With 0 bases removed from V and 6 bases from J, the gap between germline ends came to 9 bases. CDR3 loop: CASSLSSPSEQYF. The CDR3 DNA sequence: TGTGCCAGCAGTTTATCGTCTCCATCCGAGCAGTACTTC.

The rearrangement joins TRBV29-1 to TRBJ2-7; 8 nucleotides agree with TRBD1. The CDR3 contains 14 residues. With 1 base clipped from V and 6 bases from J, the junction kept 8 bases outside the gene matches. CDR1 and CDR2 from the germline V gene are SQVTM and ANQGSEA. The CDR3 region has the DNA TGCAGCGTTGAAGGAGGCTGGACAGGGAGCGAGCAGTACTTC. It encodes CSVEGGWTGSEQYF.

The chain uses TRBV27 and TRBJ1-5; D not resolved. Trimming pared 5 bases from V and 7 bases from J, leaving 12 bases between. The CDR3 totals 13 residues. The germline gives CDR1 MNHEY, CDR2 SMNVEV (reference sequence). The CDR3 region has the DNA TGTGCCAGCAGTGCCAGTGGTGGGCAGCCCCAGCATTTT. Translated: CASSASGGQPQHF.

The gene calls are TRBV27 and TRBJ2-7, with D unresolved. Trimming removed 6 bases at V and 0 bases at J, with 18 bases between. The CDR3 runs 16 residues. Germline loops: CDR1 MNHEY, CDR2 SMNVEV (reference sequence). In DNA, the CDR3 is TGTGCCAGCAGCCCGGTCGTAGGGTTGAACTCCTACGAGCAGTACTTC. Amino acid sequence: CASSPVVGLNSYEQYF.

The genes are TRBV6-6 and TRBJ2-3, with 10 bases identical to TRBD2. The V gene's germline CDR1 is MNHNY and CDR2 SVGAGI (reference sequence). The CDR3 runs 16 residues. The ends lost 7 bases at V and 8 bases at J; junction bases unmatched: 15. The CDR3 here is CASTRDRLAGVGTQYF. The CDR3, as DNA: TGTGCCAGCACCCGCGACAGGCTAGCGGGAGTGGGTACGCAGTATTTT.

This sequence joins TRBV29-1 and TRBJ2-7, with D perhaps TRBD1 (6 bases). Between the trimmed V and J ends, which lost 3 bases and 4 bases, there was a span of 10 bases. In germline, CDR1 is SQVTM, CDR2 ANQGSEA. The CDR3 loop spans 12 amino acids. As DNA, the CDR3 is TGCAGCGTTGACGAAGGGGGTTACGAGCAGTACTTC. This translates into CSVDEGGYEQYF.

This clonotype was recorded a few times. The gene calls are TRBV6-5 and TRBJ2-3; 8 bases align to TRBD2. With 5 bases clipped from V and 6 bases from J, the junction kept 13 bases outside the gene matches. The germline CDR1 and CDR2 sequences are MNHEY and SVGAGI. The CDR3 spans 16 residues. The CDR3 DNA reads TGTGCCAGCAGTGATACCGGGACTAGGCCCCCGGATACGCAGTATTTT. Translating it yields CASSDTGTRPPDTQYF.

This clonotype was seen a few times. The chain links TRBV19 to TRBJ1-1, with D unclear. V dropped 8 bases and J dropped 2 bases, with 9 bases sitting between them. CDR3 length equals 12 residues. CDR1 is LNHDA and CDR2 is SQIVND in the germline V gene (reference sequence). Written as DNA, the CDR3 is TGTGCCAGTTCTACAGCTAACACTGAAGCTTTCTTT. It yields the protein CASSTANTEAFF.

The chain carries TRBV29-1 and TRBJ2-7; perhaps TRBD1 as D (6 bases). V shed 6 bases and J shed 4 bases, with 13 bases lying between them. Germline values: CDR1 SQVTM, CDR2 ANQGSEA. CDR3 length equals 12 residues. The DNA of the CDR3 is TGCAGCGTCGAACAGGACAGTTACGAGCAGTACTTC. Protein sequence: CSVEQDSYEQYF.

V gene TRBV19 combines with J gene TRBJ1-5; D is unresolved. The germline CDR1 and CDR2 sequences are LNHDA and SQIVND (reference sequence). The CDR3 is 13 amino acids. The ends were cut back, 8 bases at V and 4 bases at J, with 12 bases in the middle. This CDR3 reads CASRFGVNQPQHF. The CDR3 nucleotides read TGTGCCAGTCGTTTCGGAGTTAATCAGCCCCAGCATTTT.

This clonotype showed up just once. The chain recombines TRBV5-1 with TRBJ1-1; 8 bases are shared with TRBD1. The CDR3 consists of 16 residues. V trimming: 0 bases; J trimming: 1 base; junction bases outside the gene matches: 5. Per the germline V gene, CDR1 is SGHRS and CDR2 is YFSETQ. CDR3 loop: CASSLGYQGANTEAFF. The CDR3 nucleotides are TGCGCCAGCAGCTTGGGATATCAGGGGGCGAACACTGAAGCTTTCTTT.

The V gene is TRBV11-1, the J gene TRBJ1-1; D gene unclear. The V gene's germline CDR1 is SGHAT and CDR2 FQDESV (reference sequence). Trimming removed 3 bases from V and 7 bases from J, with 12 bases in between. The CDR3 length is 13 residues. CDR3 DNA: TGTGCCAGCAGCTTTAAAGGGAAGTTTGAAGCTTTCTTT. Protein product: CASSFKGKFEAFF.

The V gene is TRBV27, the J gene TRBJ2-2, with 9 bases that match TRBD2. Losses at the gene ends were 3 bases for V and 6 bases for J; bases not matched to a gene: 5. The CDR3 loop spans 15 amino acids. The V gene's germline CDR1 is MNHEY and CDR2 SMNVEV (reference sequence). CDR3 DNA sequence: TGTGCCAGCAGTTTGGGCGGGAGGGCCCCCGGGGAGCTGTTTTTT. This gives the protein CASSLGGRAPGELFF.

V and J are TRBV5-5 and TRBJ2-1; perhaps TRBD1 as D (6 bases). CDR3 size: 16 residues. Germline V gene data show CDR1 as SGHKS and CDR2 as YYEKEE (reference sequence). V shed 3 bases and J shed 7 bases, with 20 bases lying between them. The CDR3 DNA follows: TGTGCCAGCAGCTCGAGGGGGACCCCCGGAGTGAATGAGCAGTTCTTC. This codes for CASSSRGTPGVNEQFF.

V usage is TRBV11-2 and J usage is TRBJ2-7; 7 nucleotides align to TRBD2. This CDR3 region has 15 residues. J lost 4 bases, V lost 5 bases, and 11 bases had no gene match. Germline assignment: CDR1 SGHAT and CDR2 FQNNGV. The CDR3 loop is CASSLSGLADYEQYF. CDR3 bases: TGTGCCAGCAGCCTATCGGGGCTAGCGGATTACGAGCAGTACTTC.